The source of this T cell receptor beta chain is a study of T cell responses to AZD1222 COVID-19 vaccine. General observations from the study: Seropositivity was recorded at baseline in only a handful of AZD1222 recipients. Following two doses of AZD1222, Spike-specific TCR breadth and depth rose.

Germline assignment: CDR1 PRHDT and CDR2 FYEKMQ (reference sequence). The CDR3 is made up of 13 amino acids. V was clipped by 0 bases and J by 10 bases, with 12 bases between them. Sequenced by immunoSEQ multiplex PCR; TCRdb stores in-frame clones only, minus some. The sample consists of about 200,000 clones, about 86% of them appearing once. In the case of this clone: Its antigen is as yet unknown.

Specimen: peripheral blood, collected on day 0 of AZD1222 vaccination. The J gene is TRBJ1-1, the V gene TRBV13; no reliable D call. This TCR was recovered from an adult in good health. In DNA form, the CDR3 reads TGTGCCAGCAGCTTAGGACAGCTCCTGGGAGCTTTCTTT. It specifies CASSLGQLLGAFF.